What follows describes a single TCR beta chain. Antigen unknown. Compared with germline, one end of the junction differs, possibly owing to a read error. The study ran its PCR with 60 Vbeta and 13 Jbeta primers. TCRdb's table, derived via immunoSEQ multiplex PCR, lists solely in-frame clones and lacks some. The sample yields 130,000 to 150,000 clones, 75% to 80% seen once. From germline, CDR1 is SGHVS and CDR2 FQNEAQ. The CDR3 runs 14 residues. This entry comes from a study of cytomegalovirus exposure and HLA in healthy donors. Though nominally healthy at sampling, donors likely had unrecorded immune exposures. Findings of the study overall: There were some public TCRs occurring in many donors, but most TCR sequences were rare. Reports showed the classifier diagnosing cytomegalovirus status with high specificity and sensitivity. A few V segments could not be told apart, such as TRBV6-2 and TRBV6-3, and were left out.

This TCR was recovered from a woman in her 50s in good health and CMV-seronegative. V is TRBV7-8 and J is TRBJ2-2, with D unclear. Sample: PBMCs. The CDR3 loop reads CAGSLDSRSGELFF. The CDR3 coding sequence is TGTGCCGGCAGCTTAGATTCACGGTCCGGGGAGCTGTTTTTT. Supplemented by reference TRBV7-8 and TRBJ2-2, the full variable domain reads GAGVSQSPRYKVAKRGQDVALRCDPISGHVSLFWYQQALGQGPEFLTYFQNEAQLDKSGLPSDRFFAERPEGSVSTLKIQRTQQEDSAVYLCAGSLDSRSGELFFGEGSRLTVL.